This passage covers 10 T cell receptor beta chains from one sample sequenced in a study of cytomegalovirus exposure and HLA in healthy donors. PCR amplification relied on 60 Vbeta primers (plus 13 Jbeta primers). TCRdb's copy holds only in-frame clones and misses some; the assay was immunoSEQ multiplex PCR. Here the sample spans approximately 150,000 clones, approximately 79% being singletons. Sequenced input: PBMCs. The source of these receptors is a man between 40 and 49 years old in good health and CMV-seropositive.

This chain joins TRBV28 and TRBJ1-5; 9 nucleotides line up with TRBD1. The length of the CDR3 is 14 residues. Germline V gene lookup returns CDR1 MDHEN and CDR2 SYDVKM. The V segment lost 4 bases and the J segment 9 bases; nucleotides outside the gene matches: 7. CDR3 DNA sequence: TGTGCCAGCAGTTCGGGACAGGGCGTTTGGCCCCAGCATTTT. Its protein is CASSSGQGVWPQHF.

The chain is built from TRBV11-3 and TRBJ2-7; 8 nucleotides line up with TRBD1. J gave up 3 bases and V 1 base, and 2 bases lay outside the gene matches. The CDR3 runs to 14 residues. Germline-derived CDR1 and CDR2 are SGHNT and YENEEA. The DNA of the CDR3 is TGTGCCAGCAGCTTAGGAGACAGGGGCTACGAGCAGTACTTC. Amino acids: CASSLGDRGYEQYF.

The chain recombines TRBV10-2 with TRBJ2-3; 7 bases agree with TRBD2. CDR1 is WSHSY and CDR2 is SAAADI in the germline V gene. Losses at the gene ends were 2 bases for V and 1 base for J; bases not matched to a gene: 3. CDR3 length: 15 residues. CDR3 nucleotide sequence: TGCGCCAGCAGTGAGAGCGGGACGGGCACAGATACGCAGTATTTT. Translation: CASSESGTGTDTQYF.

Of note for this clone: The junction does not match germline at one end; this may be a read error. This chain uses TRBV29-1 with TRBJ2-6, with D possibly TRBD1 on 5 matching bases. The CDR3 extends over 16 amino acids. CDR1 is SQVTM, CDR2 ANQGSEA, per germline. This chain's CDR3 is CSVVIIPVSGANGLTF. The CDR3 DNA reads TGCAGCGTTGTTATCATTCCGGTCTCTGGGGCCAACGGCCTGACTTTC.

The chain combines TRBV6-5 with TRBJ2-7; D uncertain. The V end lost 5 bases, the J end lost 0 bases, and 14 bases lay between the germline ends. This CDR3 region has 15 residues. In germline, CDR1 is MNHEY, CDR2 SVGAGI. The CDR3, as DNA: TGTGCCAGCAGTCCAAGTACGTTCAGCTCCTACGAGCAGTACTTC. It is translated as CASSPSTFSSYEQYF.

This chain joins TRBV7-9 and TRBJ1-1; TRBD1 is a possible D gene (6 bases). Trimming left V 2 bases short and J 1 base short, with 11 bases between. In germline, CDR1 is SEHNR, CDR2 FQNEAQ (reference sequence). The CDR3 is 15 residues long. The DNA for the CDR3 is TGTGCCAGCAGCTTACAGGGGCACGCGAACACTGAAGCTTTCTTT. It codes for CASSLQGHANTEAFF.

The chain carries TRBV7-9 and TRBJ1-1; D remains ambiguous. Germline V gene sequence: CDR1 SEHNR, CDR2 FQNEAQ (reference sequence). The CDR3 extends over 15 amino acids. Deletions cut 5 bases from V and 0 bases from J, with 13 bases between. In DNA form, the CDR3 reads TGTGCCAGCAGCCCCCTGGGCATCATGAACACTGAAGCTTTCTTT. Translating gives CASSPLGIMNTEAFF. Looking up the rest from reference TRBV7-9 and TRBJ1-1 gives the full variable domain: DTGVSQNPRHKITKRGQNVTFRCDPISEHNRLYWYRQTLGQGPEFLTYFQNEAQLEKSRLLSDRFSAERPKGSFSTLEIQRTEQGDSAMYLCASSPLGIMNTEAFFGQGTRLTVV.

The sample holds a few counts of this clone. J is TRBJ2-5 and V is TRBV12-5; tentatively, D is TRBD2 (6 bases). The V gene lost 0 bases and the J gene lost 0 bases, with 17 bases spanning the gap. The germline CDR1 and CDR2 sequences are LGHNT and FRNRAP. The CDR3 contains 18 residues. In nucleotides, the CDR3 is TGTGCTAGTGGTTTGGTAAGGAGGGGACTCCCGTACCAAGAGACCCAGTACTTC. Its protein product is CASGLVRRGLPYQETQYF.

A few counts support this clone. CDR3 sequence (DNA): TGCGCCAGCAGCTTGGGGGGGGGCGGATTGGTCACTGAAGCTTTCTTT. Amino acids: CASSLGGGGLVTEAFF. The chain couples TRBV5-1 to TRBJ1-1, with TRBD1 as a possible D gene (6 bases). This CDR3 spans 16 amino acids. The V and J ends lost 0 bases and 4 bases respectively, with 16 bases between them. Germline assignment: CDR1 SGHRS and CDR2 YFSETQ.

V is TRBV7-3 and J is TRBJ2-2; 9 nucleotides match TRBD2. Germline CDR1 SGHTA, CDR2 FQGTGA. This CDR3 spans 16 amino acids. After removal of 8 bases from V and 5 bases from J, the junction contained 12 bases not matched to a gene. The CDR3 here is CASSNLAGWGTGELFF. The CDR3 DNA reads TGTGCCAGCTCAAATCTAGCGGGATGGGGTACCGGGGAGCTGTTTTTT.